The rows below give T cell receptor beta chains drawn from one sample of a study of blood T cell repertoires in COVID-19. This table comes from immunoSEQ multiplex PCR, and its TCRdb copy is limited to in-frame clones, with some not included. This sample has 140,000 or so clones, with 65% to 85% found just once. The sample taken for sequencing was peripheral blood. These receptors all stem from a man aged 25-45 years with COVID-19, enrolled during active disease. The CDR3 runs from the conserved cysteine through the conserved F or W. Fields, in order: V gene, clone size, D gene, J gene, CDR3 protein, CDR3 DNA. A D gene is named only where the DNA matches it firmly. The size entry is marked missing in some rows and otherwise reads once, few, many or a size class.

TRBV24-1	NA	NA	TRBJ2-2	CATSAVGEGASGGELFF	TGTGCCACCAGTGCCGTAGGTGAAGGGGCTAGTGGCGGGGAGCTGTTTTTT
TRBV24-1	NA	TRBD2	TRBJ2-3	CATSVPSTSGIGTDTQYF	TGTGCCACCAGTGTCCCTTCGACTAGCGGGATCGGCACAGATACGCAGTATTTT
TRBV6-1	NA	NA	TRBJ1-4	CASSEWGADTMFF	TGTGCCAGCAGTGAATGGGGTGCGGACACAATGTTTTTT
TRBV4-3	NA	NA	TRBJ2-2	CASRAGTNTGELFF	TGCGCCAGCAGGGCGGGGACGAACACCGGGGAGCTGTTTTTT
TRBV28	NA	TRBD1	TRBJ2-7	CAIHRGYEQYF	TGTGCCATCCACAGGGGGTACGAGCAGTACTTC
TRBV23-1	once	NA	TRBJ1-3	CASSLDRLGPGNTIYF	TGCGCCAGCAGCCTAGACAGGCTAGGTCCTGGAAACACCATATATTTT
TRBV6-6	NA	TRBD1	TRBJ2-7	CATEGTGIYEQYF	TGTGCCACGGAGGGGACAGGGATTTACGAGCAGTACTTC
TRBV25-1	NA	TRBD1	TRBJ1-1	CASSPSQGARAEAFF	TGTGCCAGCAGCCCCTCGCAGGGGGCACGGGCTGAAGCTTTCTTT
TRBV6-2/TRBV6-3	NA	NA	TRBJ2-1	CASTYSSSGYYNEQFF	TGTGCCAGCACCTACTCCTCCAGCGGTTACTACAATGAGCAGTTCTTC
TRBV7-8	NA	NA	TRBJ1-5	CASSQGAGYQPQHF	TGTGCCAGCAGCCAAGGGGCAGGGTATCAGCCCCAGCATTTT
TRBV9	few	NA	TRBJ2-3	CASSVRGASTDTQYF	TGTGCCAGCAGCGTACGGGGAGCTAGCACAGATACGCAGTATTTT
TRBV28	NA	TRBD1	TRBJ2-7	CASSLVQAGGEQYF	TGTGCCAGCAGTTTAGTTCAGGCAGGGGGCGAGCAGTACTTC
TRBV7-2	NA	NA	TRBJ2-7	CASGDGLLYEQYF	TGTGCCAGCGGGGACGGACTATTATACGAGCAGTACTTC
TRBV30	NA	NA	TRBJ2-7	CAWNQDALPRNEQYF	TGTGCCTGGAACCAAGACGCCCTCCCTAGGAACGAGCAGTACTTC
TRBV3-1/TRBV3-2	NA	TRBD1	TRBJ2-7	CASSQRTLRQGFEQYF	TGTGCCAGCAGCCAAAGGACGTTGCGACAGGGGTTCGAGCAGTACTTC
TRBV7-9	NA	TRBD1	TRBJ2-4	CASSSTGLDHKNIQYF	TGTGCCAGCAGCTCGACAGGGCTGGACCACAAAAACATTCAGTACTTC
TRBV2	NA	TRBD1	TRBJ1-1	CASRYRDSLEAFF	TGTGCCAGCAGATACCGGGACAGTCTTGAAGCTTTCTTT
TRBV7-2	NA	NA	TRBJ1-6	CASSLGAGNNSPLHF	TGTGCCAGCAGCTTAGGGGCAGGGAATAATTCACCCCTCCACTTT
TRBV4-2	NA	TRBD2	TRBJ2-1	CASSQEGTSSRVEQFF	TGTGCCAGCAGCCAAGAAGGGACTAGTAGCCGAGTAGAGCAGTTCTTC
TRBV3-1/TRBV3-2	NA	TRBD1	TRBJ2-7	CASSQVHRGQYEQYF	TGTGCCAGCAGCCAAGTTCACAGGGGGCAGTACGAGCAGTACTTC